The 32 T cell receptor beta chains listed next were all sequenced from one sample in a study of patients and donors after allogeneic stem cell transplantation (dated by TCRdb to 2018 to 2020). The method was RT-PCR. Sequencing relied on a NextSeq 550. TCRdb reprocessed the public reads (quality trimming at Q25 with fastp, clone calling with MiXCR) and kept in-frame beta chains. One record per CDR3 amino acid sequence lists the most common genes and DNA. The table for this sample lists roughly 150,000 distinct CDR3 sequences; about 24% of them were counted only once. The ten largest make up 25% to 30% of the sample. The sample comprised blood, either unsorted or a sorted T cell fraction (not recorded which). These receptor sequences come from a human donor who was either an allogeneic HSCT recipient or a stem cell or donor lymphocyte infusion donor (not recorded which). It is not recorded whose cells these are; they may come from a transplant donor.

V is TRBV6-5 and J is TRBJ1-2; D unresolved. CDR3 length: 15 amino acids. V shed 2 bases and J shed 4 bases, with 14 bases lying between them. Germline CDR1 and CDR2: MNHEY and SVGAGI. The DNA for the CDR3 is TGTGCCAGCAGTTACGGAGGCGGGCAGAGCTATGGCTACACCTTC. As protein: CASSYGGGQSYGYTF.

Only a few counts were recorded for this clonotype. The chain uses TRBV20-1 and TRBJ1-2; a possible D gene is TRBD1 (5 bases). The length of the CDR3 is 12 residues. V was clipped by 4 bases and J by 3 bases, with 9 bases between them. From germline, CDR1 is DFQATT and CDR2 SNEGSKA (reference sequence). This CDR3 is CSAIGDHYGYTF. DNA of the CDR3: TGCAGTGCTATTGGGGACCACTATGGCTACACCTTC.

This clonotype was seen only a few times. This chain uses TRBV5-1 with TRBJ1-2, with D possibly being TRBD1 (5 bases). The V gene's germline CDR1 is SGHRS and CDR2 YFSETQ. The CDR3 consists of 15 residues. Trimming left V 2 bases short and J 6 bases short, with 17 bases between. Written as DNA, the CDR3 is TGCGCCAGCAGCTTTTTCGACAGAAGAGTCGATGGCTACACCTTC. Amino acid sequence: CASSFFDRRVDGYTF.

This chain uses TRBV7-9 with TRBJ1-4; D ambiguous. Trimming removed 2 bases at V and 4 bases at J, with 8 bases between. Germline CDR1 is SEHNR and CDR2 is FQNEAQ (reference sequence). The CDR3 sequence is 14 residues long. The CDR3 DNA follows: TGTGCCAGCAGCTTATTAGACGGTAATGAAAAACTGTTTTTT. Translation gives CASSLLDGNEKLFF.

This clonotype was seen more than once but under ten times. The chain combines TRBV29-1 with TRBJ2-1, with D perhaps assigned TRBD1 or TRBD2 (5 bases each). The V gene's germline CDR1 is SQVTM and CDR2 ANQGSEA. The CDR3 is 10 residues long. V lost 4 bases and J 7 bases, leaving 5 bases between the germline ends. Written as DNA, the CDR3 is TGCAGCGTTGGGGGGAATGAGCAGTTCTTC. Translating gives CSVGGNEQFF.

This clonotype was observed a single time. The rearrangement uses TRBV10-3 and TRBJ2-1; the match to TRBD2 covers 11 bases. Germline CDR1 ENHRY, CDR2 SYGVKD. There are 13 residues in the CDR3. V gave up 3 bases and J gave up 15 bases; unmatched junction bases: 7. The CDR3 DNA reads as TGTGCCATCAGTGATGCTAGCGGGGGGCCGGCGTTCTTC. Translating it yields CAISDASGGPAFF.

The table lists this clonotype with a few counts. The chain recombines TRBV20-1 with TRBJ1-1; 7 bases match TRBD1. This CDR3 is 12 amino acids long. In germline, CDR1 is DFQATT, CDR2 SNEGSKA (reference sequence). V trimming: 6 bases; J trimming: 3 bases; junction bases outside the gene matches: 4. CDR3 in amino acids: CSARDSHTEAFF. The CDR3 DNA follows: TGCAGTGCAAGGGACAGCCACACTGAAGCTTTCTTT.

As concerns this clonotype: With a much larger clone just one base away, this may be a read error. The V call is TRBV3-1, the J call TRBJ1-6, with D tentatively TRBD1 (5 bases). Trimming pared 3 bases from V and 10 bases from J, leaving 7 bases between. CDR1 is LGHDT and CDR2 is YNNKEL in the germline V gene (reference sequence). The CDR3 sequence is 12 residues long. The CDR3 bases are TGTGCCAGCAGCCACGGGGGATCACCCCTCCACTTT. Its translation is CASSHGGSPLHF.

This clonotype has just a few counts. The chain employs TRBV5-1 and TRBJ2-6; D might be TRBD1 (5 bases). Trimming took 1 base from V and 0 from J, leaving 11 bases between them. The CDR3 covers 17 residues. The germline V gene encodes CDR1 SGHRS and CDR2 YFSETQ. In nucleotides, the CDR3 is TGCGCCAGCAGCTTGTCAGGGCGAACCTCTGGGGCCAACGTCCTGACTTTC. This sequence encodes CASSLSGRTSGANVLTF.

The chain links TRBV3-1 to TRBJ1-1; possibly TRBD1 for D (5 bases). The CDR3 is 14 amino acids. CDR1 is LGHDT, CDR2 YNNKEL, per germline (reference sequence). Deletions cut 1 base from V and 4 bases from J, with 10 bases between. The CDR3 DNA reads TGTGCCAGCAGCCAAGCCGGGGGTACCACTGAAGCTTTCTTT. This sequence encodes CASSQAGGTTEAFF.

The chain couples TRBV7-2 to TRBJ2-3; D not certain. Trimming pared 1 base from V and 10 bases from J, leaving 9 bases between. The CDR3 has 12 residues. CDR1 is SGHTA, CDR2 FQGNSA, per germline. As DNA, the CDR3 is TGTGCCAGCAGCTTAGATGGTCGGGCGCAGTATTTT. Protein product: CASSLDGRAQYF.

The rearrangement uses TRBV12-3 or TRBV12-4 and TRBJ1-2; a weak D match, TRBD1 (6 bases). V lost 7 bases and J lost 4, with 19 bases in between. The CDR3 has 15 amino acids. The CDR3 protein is CASTWGHLNLYGYTF. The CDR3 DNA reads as TGTGCCAGCACCTGGGGGCACCTGAACCTCTATGGCTACACCTTC.

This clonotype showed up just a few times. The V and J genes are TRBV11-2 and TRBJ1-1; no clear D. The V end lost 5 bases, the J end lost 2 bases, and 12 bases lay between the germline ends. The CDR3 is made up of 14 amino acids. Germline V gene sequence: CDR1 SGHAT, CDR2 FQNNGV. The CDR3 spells CASSPGYTNTEAFF. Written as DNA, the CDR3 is TGTGCCAGCAGCCCTGGGTACACCAACACTGAAGCTTTCTTT.

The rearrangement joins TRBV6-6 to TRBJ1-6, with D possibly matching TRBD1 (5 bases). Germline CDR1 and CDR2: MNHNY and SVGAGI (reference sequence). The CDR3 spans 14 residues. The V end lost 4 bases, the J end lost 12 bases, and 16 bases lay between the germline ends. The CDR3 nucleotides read TGTGCCAGCAGTTCCACCGGGGGACTTAGACCCCTCCACTTT. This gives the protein CASSSTGGLRPLHF.

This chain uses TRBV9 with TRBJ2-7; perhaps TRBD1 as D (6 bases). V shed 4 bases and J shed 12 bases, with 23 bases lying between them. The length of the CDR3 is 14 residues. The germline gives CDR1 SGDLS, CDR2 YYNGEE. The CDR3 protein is CASSPRDKATYRYF. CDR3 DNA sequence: TGTGCCAGCAGCCCACGGGACAAAGCTACTTATCGGTACTTC.

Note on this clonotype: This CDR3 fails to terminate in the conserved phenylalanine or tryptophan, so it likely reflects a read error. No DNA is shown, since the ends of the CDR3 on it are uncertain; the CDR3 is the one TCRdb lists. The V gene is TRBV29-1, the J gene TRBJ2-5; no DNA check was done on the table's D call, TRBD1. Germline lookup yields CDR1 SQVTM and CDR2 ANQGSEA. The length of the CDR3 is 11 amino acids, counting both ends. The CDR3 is CSVEYVTPRGL.

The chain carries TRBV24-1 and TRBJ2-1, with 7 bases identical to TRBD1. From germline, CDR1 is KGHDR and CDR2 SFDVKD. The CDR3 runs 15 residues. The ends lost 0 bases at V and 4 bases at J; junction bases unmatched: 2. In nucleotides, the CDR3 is TGTGCCACCAGTGATTTGAGGGGGCCGTACAATGAGCAGTTCTTC. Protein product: CATSDLRGPYNEQFF.

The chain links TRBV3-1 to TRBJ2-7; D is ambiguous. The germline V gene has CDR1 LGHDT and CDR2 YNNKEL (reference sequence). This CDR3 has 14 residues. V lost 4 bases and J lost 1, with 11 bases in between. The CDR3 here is CASSRSGRSYEQYF. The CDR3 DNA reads TGTGCCAGCAGCCGATCCGGACGGTCCTACGAGCAGTACTTC.

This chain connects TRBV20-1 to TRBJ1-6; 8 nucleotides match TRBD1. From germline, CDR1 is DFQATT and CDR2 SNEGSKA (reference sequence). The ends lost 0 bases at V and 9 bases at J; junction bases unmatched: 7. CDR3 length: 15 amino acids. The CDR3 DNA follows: TGCAGTGCTAGAGATACGTGGACAGGGAGTTCACCCCTCCACTTT. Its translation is CSARDTWTGSSPLHF.

CDR3 nucleotides: TGTGCCATCTCGAGTCAGGGGGCAGGGCAGTACTTC. The encoded protein is CAISSQGAGQYF. This sequence joins TRBV10-3 and TRBJ2-7; 8 nucleotides agree with TRBD1. The J segment lost 9 bases and the V segment lost 8 bases, leaving 9 bases of the junction unmatched. The CDR3 is made up of 12 amino acids. Germline assignment: CDR1 ENHRY and CDR2 SYGVKD.

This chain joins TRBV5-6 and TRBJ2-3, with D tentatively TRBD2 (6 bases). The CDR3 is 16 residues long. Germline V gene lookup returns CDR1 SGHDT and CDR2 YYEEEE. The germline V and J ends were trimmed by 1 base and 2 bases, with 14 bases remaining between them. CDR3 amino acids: CASSLSLATTTDTQYF. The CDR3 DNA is TGTGCCAGCAGCTTGAGTCTAGCGACTACCACAGATACGCAGTATTTT.

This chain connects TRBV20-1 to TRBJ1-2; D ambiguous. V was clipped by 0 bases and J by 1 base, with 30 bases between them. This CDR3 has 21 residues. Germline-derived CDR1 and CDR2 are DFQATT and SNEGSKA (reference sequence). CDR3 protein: CSARDLVALPTSRPLNYGYTF. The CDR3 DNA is TGCAGTGCTAGAGATCTAGTGGCGTTGCCGACTAGCCGACCGCTTAACTATGGCTACACCTTC.

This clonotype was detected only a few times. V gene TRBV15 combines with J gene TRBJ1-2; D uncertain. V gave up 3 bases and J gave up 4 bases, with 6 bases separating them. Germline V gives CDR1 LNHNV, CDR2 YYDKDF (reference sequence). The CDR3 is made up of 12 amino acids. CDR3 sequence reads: CATSSLLYGYTF. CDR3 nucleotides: TGTGCCACCAGCAGTCTTCTCTATGGCTACACCTTC. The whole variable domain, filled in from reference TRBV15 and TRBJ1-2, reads DAMVIQNPRYQVTQFGKPVTLSCSQTLNHNVMYWYQQKSSQAPKLLFHYYDKDFNNEADTPDNFQSRRPNTSFCFLDIRSPGLGDTAMYLCATSSLLYGYTFGSGTRLTVV.

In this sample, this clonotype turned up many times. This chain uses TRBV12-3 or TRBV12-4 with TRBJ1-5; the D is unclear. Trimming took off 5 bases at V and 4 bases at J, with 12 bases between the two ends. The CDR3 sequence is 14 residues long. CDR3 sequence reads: CASSQRQENQPQHF. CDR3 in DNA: TGTGCCAGCAGTCAGCGGCAGGAAAATCAGCCCCAGCATTTT.

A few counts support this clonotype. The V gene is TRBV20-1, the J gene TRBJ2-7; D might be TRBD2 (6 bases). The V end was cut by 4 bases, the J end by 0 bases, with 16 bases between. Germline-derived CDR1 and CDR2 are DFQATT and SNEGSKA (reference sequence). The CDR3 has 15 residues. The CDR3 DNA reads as TGCAGTGCTATCGTACCGGGACTTCTCTCCTACGAGCAGTACTTC. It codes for CSAIVPGLLSYEQYF.

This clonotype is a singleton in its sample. The CDR3 sequence: CASSPLYGLEDTQYF. CDR3 bases: TGTGCCAGCTCACCCTTATACGGACTTGAGGATACGCAGTATTTT. V usage is TRBV18 and J usage is TRBJ2-3, with TRBD2 as a possible D gene (5 bases). There are 15 residues in the CDR3. Trimming removed 3 bases from V and 6 bases from J, with 16 bases in between. The germline CDR1 and CDR2 sequences are KGHSH and LQKENI.

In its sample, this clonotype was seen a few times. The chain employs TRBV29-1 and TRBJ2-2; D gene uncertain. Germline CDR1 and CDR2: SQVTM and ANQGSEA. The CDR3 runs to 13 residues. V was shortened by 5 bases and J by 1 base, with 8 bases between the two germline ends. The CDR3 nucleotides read TGCAGCGTTAGTAGGGTGAACACCGGGGAGCTGTTTTTT. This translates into CSVSRVNTGELFF.

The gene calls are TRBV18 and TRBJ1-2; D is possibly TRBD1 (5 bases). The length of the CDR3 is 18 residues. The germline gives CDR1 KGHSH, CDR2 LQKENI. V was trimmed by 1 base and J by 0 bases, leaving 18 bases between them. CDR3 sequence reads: CASSPLPVTAESNYGYTF. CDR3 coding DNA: TGTGCCAGCTCACCACTTCCCGTGACAGCCGAGTCTAACTATGGCTACACCTTC.

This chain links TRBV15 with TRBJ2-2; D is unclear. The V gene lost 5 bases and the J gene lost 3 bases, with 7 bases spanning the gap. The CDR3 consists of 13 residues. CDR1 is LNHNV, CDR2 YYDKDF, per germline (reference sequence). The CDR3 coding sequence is TGTGCCACCAGCTTCAGATACACCGGGGAGCTGTTTTTT. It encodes CATSFRYTGELFF.

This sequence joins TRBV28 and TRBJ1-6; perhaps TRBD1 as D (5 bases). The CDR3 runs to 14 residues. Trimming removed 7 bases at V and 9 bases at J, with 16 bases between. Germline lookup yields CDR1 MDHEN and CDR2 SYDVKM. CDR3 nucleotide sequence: TGTGCCAGCATCGGGGCGGGGGAAGGTTCACCCCTCCACTTT. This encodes CASIGAGEGSPLHF.

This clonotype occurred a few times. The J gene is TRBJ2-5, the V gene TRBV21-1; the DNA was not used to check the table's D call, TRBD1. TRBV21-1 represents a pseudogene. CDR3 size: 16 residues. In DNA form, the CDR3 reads TGTGCCAGCAGCCCTCGACAGATGATGTACCAAGAGACCCAGTACTTC. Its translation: CASSPRQMMYQETQYF.

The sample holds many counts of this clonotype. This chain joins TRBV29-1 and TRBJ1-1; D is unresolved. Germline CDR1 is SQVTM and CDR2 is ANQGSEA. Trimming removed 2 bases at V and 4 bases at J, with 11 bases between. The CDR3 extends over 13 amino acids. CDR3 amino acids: CSVELPASTEAFF. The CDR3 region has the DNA TGCAGCGTTGAACTCCCCGCTAGCACTGAAGCTTTCTTT.